The rows below give T cell receptor beta chains drawn from one sample of a study of OX40 agonist ivuxolimab in advanced cancers. Repertoires were generated with immunoSEQ multiplex PCR, while TCRdb's copy carries only in-frame clones and drops some. The sample lists 70,000 or so clones, more than 65% seen once, with about 1% in the top ten. The specimen was CD4+ or CD8+ T cells sorted from blood, collected in a trial of the OX40 agonist ivuxolimab. These receptors were obtained from an adult with an advanced solid tumor such as melanoma, head and neck, liver or kidney cancer. Both conserved end residues are part of each CDR3. D genes are given only for firm matches. Size is omitted from some rows. Given values are once, few, many or a class for expanded clones.

.,11,TRBJ2-3,few,TRBV7-2,TGTGCCAGCAGCTTTGGAGATACGCAGTATTTT,CASSFGDTQYF
TRBD1,17,TRBJ2-7,.,TRBV10-3,TGTGCCATCAGTGAGTCCCCGAAACGGACAGGAACCTACGAGCAGTACTTC,CAISESPKRTGTYEQYF
.,16,TRBJ2-3,once,TRBV11-2,TGTGCCAGCAGCGAACGATACACCACTAGCACAGATACGCAGTATTTT,CASSERYTTSTDTQYF
.,14,TRBJ1-1,.,TRBV7-2,TGTGCCAGCAACCCTACAGGGTTAATCACTGAAGCTTTCTTT,CASNPTGLITEAFF
.,16,TRBJ1-1,few,TRBV7-6,TGTGCCAGCAGCTTAGCAGAAAGGGCGGGGGACACTGAAGCTTTCTTT,CASSLAERAGDTEAFF
.,13,TRBJ1-1,.,TRBV15,TGTGCCACCAGCAGAGACAGAAACACTGAAGCTTTCTTT,CATSRDRNTEAFF
.,14,TRBJ2-5,.,TRBV7-2,TGTGCCAGCAGCTCGACGGTGAACCAAGAGACCCAGTACTTC,CASSSTVNQETQYF
TRBD1,15,TRBJ1-2,.,TRBV5-1,TGCGCCAGCAGCCTACTCCCGGGACAGAACTATGGCTACACCTTC,CASSLLPGQNYGYTF
.,15,TRBJ2-7,.,TRBV5-1,TGCGCCAGCTCTCCGGGACACCCGGACTCCTACGAGCAGTACTTC,CASSPGHPDSYEQYF
TRBD2,15,TRBJ2-2,.,TRBV27,TGTGCCAGCAACTTAGGACTAGCGGGGATCGGGGAGCTGTTTTTT,CASNLGLAGIGELFF
.,15,TRBJ2-1,.,TRBV4-1,TGCGCCAGCAGCCAGACAGAGAGCTCCTACAATGAGCAGTTCTTC,CASSQTESSYNEQFF
TRBD2,15,TRBJ2-7,.,TRBV7-8,TGTGCCAGCAGCGGGACTAGCGGGGGGGCCTACGAGCAGTACTTC,CASSGTSGGAYEQYF
.,15,TRBJ1-1,.,TRBV5-1,TGCGCCAGCAGCGCCGGACAGTTTAAGAACACTGAAGCTTTCTTT,CASSAGQFKNTEAFF
.,15,TRBJ2-6,.,TRBV19,TGTGCCAGTACAGCCGGCCTCTCTGGGGCCAACGTCCTGACTTTC,CASTAGLSGANVLTF
.,13,TRBJ1-5,once,TRBV6-1,TGTGCCAGCAGGTTGTATAGCAATCAGCCCCAGCATTTT,CASRLYSNQPQHF
TRBD2,15,TRBJ2-7,.,TRBV5-6,TGTGCCAGCAGCCTGGGTAGGAGGGGAGGGTACGAGCAGTACTTC,CASSLGRRGGYEQYF
.,12,TRBJ2-1,once,TRBV2,TGTGCCAGCAGTGAAGCTTACAATGAGCAGTTCTTC,CASSEAYNEQFF
.,15,TRBJ2-7,.,TRBV5-1,TGCGCCAGCAGCTTGGGAAGAGGCCTAAACTACGAGCAGTACTTC,CASSLGRGLNYEQYF
.,16,TRBJ2-3,.,TRBV6-4,TGTGCCAGCAGTGGGGCACACGGGGCAGGGACAGATACGCAGTATTTT,CASSGAHGAGTDTQYF
.,17,TRBJ1-6,.,TRBV7-2,TGTGCCAGCAGCTTAAGGTCTGGCCCCAGAGAAAATTCACCCCTCCACTTT,CASSLRSGPRENSPLHF
.,18,TRBJ2-3,.,TRBV5-1,TGCGCCAGCAGCTTGGCCGGGACTGTGGAGCGGCGCACAGATACGCAGTATTTT,CASSLAGTVERRTDTQYF
TRBD1,15,TRBJ1-5,.,TRBV5-1,TGCGCCAGCAGCTTGGCGGCAGGGGGTAGTCAGCCCCAGCATTTT,CASSLAAGGSQPQHF
.,14,TRBJ1-3,once,TRBV7-2,TGTGCCAGCAGCTTAGGGGGCCGTGGAAACACCATATATTTT,CASSLGGRGNTIYF
.,13,TRBJ1-1,once,TRBV18,TGTGCCAGCTCACCGATCCAAAACACTGAAGCTTTCTTT,CASSPIQNTEAFF
.,15,TRBJ2-5,.,TRBV7-2,TGTGCCAGCAGCTTAGGAGGCAGCTTCCAAGAGACCCAGTACTTC,CASSLGGSFQETQYF
.,17,TRBJ2-7,.,TRBV9,TGTGCCAGCAGCGTGGGGAGCTGGGGGCTCGGAGGACCCGAGCAGTACTTC,CASSVGSWGLGGPEQYF
TRBD1,15,TRBJ2-5,.,TRBV6-6,TGTGCCAGCAGCCCGCCACAAAGGGGGCGGGAGACCCAGTACTTC,CASSPPQRGRETQYF
.,17,TRBJ1-6,.,TRBV25-1,TGTGCCAGCAGTGAATCGGTGGGACACCGGTATAATTCACCCCTCCACTTT,CASSESVGHRYNSPLHF
TRBD2,15,TRBJ2-3,.,TRBV6-1,TGTGCCAGCAGTGATAGGGGACTAGCGGCAGATACGCAGTATTTT,CASSDRGLAADTQYF
.,13,TRBJ2-5,.,TRBV9,TGTGCCAGCAGCGTAGCCCTAGGAGAGACCCAGTACTTC,CASSVALGETQYF
TRBD1,14,TRBJ1-2,.,TRBV5-6,TGTGCCAGCAGCTTGGTGGGGGACAGCAATGGCTACACCTTC,CASSLVGDSNGYTF
.,13,TRBJ1-2,.,TRBV11-2,TGTGCCAGCAGCTTAGACAGGGAGGATGGCTACACCTTC,CASSLDREDGYTF
.,14,TRBJ1-2,.,TRBV27,TGTGCCAGCAGTATGGGGGACTGGGACTATGGCTACACCTTC,CASSMGDWDYGYTF
.,14,TRBJ1-4,.,TRBV19,TGTGCCAGTAAACGGGGGATGGTAGATGAAAAACTGTTTTTT,CASKRGMVDEKLFF
.,16,TRBJ1-6,.,TRBV9,TGTACCAGCAGCCCCTTCGGGGACCCCTATAATTCACCCCTCCACTTT,CTSSPFGDPYNSPLHF
.,13,TRBJ1-2,.,TRBV5-4,TGTGCCAGCAGCTTTGATCAACAGTATGGCTACACCTTC,CASSFDQQYGYTF
TRBD2,16,TRBJ2-3,.,TRBV4-1,TGCGCCAGCAGCCAAGAGCCGGGGGGGATCACAGATACGCAGTATTTT,CASSQEPGGITDTQYF
.,14,TRBJ1-1,few,TRBV7-2,TGTGCCAGCAGCTTAGCGGGCAACGGGGTTGAAGCTTTCTTT,CASSLAGNGVEAFF
TRBD1,13,TRBJ1-2,.,TRBV19,TGTGCCAGCGACAGGGAAGGTCACTATGGCTACACCTTC,CASDREGHYGYTF
.,15,TRBJ1-6,.,TRBV7-2,TGTGCCAGCAGCTTAGGGCAGGGAAGGGGCTCACCCCTCCACTTT,CASSLGQGRGSPLHF
TRBD2,14,TRBJ2-3,.,TRBV18,TGTGCCAGCTCATCGGGACTAGCGGGGCCTACGCAGTATTTT,CASSSGLAGPTQYF
.,13,TRBJ1-2,.,TRBV9,TGTGCCAGCAGCCCCGACAGCAATTATGGCTACACCTTC,CASSPDSNYGYTF
.,19,TRBJ1-2,.,TRBV19,TGTGCCAGTAGTATCGGGGGGGTTTCGTCAGACAGATCCTACTATGGCTACACCTTC,CASSIGGVSSDRSYYGYTF
.,18,TRBJ1-5,.,TRBV19,TGTGCCAGTTCCCGGGACGGAGGCCTAGAACGGGGCAATCAGCCCCAGCATTTT,CASSRDGGLERGNQPQHF
TRBD1,14,TRBJ1-1,few,TRBV19,TGTGCCAGTAGTTGGGACAGGGGGCCGGCTGAAGCTTTCTTT,CASSWDRGPAEAFF
.,15,TRBJ2-5,.,TRBV4-1,TGCGCCAGCAGCCATTCCAACAGATTCCAAGAGACCCAGTACTTC,CASSHSNRFQETQYF
.,14,TRBJ1-1,.,TRBV19,TGTGCCAGTAGTGCACGGGGAGTGGACACTGAAGCTTTCTTT,CASSARGVDTEAFF
TRBD1,15,TRBJ2-5,.,TRBV4-3,TGCGCCAGCAGCACTCGACAGGGGCGGAAAGAGACCCAGTACTTC,CASSTRQGRKETQYF
.,14,TRBJ2-7,.,TRBV19,TGTGCCAGTAGTATAGTCCCGAGCTCCTACGAGCAGTACTTC,CASSIVPSSYEQYF
.,16,TRBJ2-6,.,TRBV7-3,TGTGCCAGCAGTCCCACAGGGTACTCTGGGGCCAACGTCCTGACTTTC,CASSPTGYSGANVLTF
TRBD1,14,TRBJ2-5,.,TRBV10-3,TGTGCCATCAGTTTCGACAGGGTACGGGAGACCCAGTACTTC,CAISFDRVRETQYF
.,14,TRBJ1-4,.,TRBV5-8,TGTGCCAGCAGCTTGCCCTCTAGGGGGGAAAAACTGTTTTTT,CASSLPSRGEKLFF
TRBD1,15,TRBJ1-2,once,TRBV2,TGTGCCAGAACTCTCGGGACAGGGGGCAACTATGGCTACACCTTC,CARTLGTGGNYGYTF
.,14,TRBJ2-3,.,TRBV27,TGTGCCAGCAGTGACAGCCTTAGCACAGATACGCAGTATTTT,CASSDSLSTDTQYF
TRBD1,16,TRBJ1-2,.,TRBV19,TGTGCCAGTAGTAGGGCGGGACAGGGGGCTTCGAATGGCTACACCTTC,CASSRAGQGASNGYTF
.,14,TRBJ2-7,.,TRBV6-6,TGTGCCAGCAGCCTTAGACCGAGCTCCTACGAGCAGTACTTC,CASSLRPSSYEQYF
.,14,TRBJ2-7,.,TRBV7-2,TGTGCCAGCAGCTTTACGGCAGGGACCTACGAGCAGTACTTC,CASSFTAGTYEQYF
.,15,TRBJ1-6,.,TRBV5-6,TGTGCCAGCAGCTTGGTAGGACAGTATAATTCACCCCTCCACTTT,CASSLVGQYNSPLHF
.,14,TRBJ2-1,.,TRBV10-3,TGTGCCACCGACTCGGGGGCGGGTAACAATGAGCAGTTCTTC,CATDSGAGNNEQFF